A single sample is the source of the 3 T cell receptor beta chains below, sequenced in a study of OX40 agonist ivuxolimab in advanced cancers. Sequencing was performed with immunoSEQ multiplex PCR; in TCRdb, only in-frame clones are kept and a portion is missing. The table has approximately 15,000 clones, 85% to 90% seen once. Sequenced material: CD4+ or CD8+ T cells sorted from blood, taken in a trial of the OX40 agonist ivuxolimab. All receptors derive from an adult with an advanced solid tumor such as melanoma, head and neck, liver or kidney cancer.

This clone is large. The chain carries TRBV30 and TRBJ1-2; D may be TRBD1 (5 bases). This CDR3 region has 13 residues. Germline V gene data show CDR1 as GTSNPN and CDR2 as SVGIG (reference sequence). The V and J ends lost 0 bases and 6 bases respectively, with 11 bases between them. This chain's CDR3 is CAWSVQAPDGYTF. CDR3 nucleotide sequence: TGTGCCTGGAGTGTACAGGCTCCCGATGGCTACACCTTC.

The sample holds one count of this clone. The chain has TRBV9 and TRBJ1-4; no definite D call. Per the germline V gene, CDR1 is SGDLS and CDR2 is YYNGEE. The length of the CDR3 is 15 residues. Trimming removed 0 bases from V and 8 bases from J, with 14 bases in between. The CDR3 is CASSVGKDLGEKLFF. Here the CDR3 DNA reads TGTGCCAGCAGCGTAGGCAAGGACCTAGGAGAAAAACTGTTTTTT.

The chain employs TRBV7-3 and TRBJ2-2, with TRBD2 matching 11 bases. Trimming removed 1 base from V and 7 bases from J; junction bases left unmatched: 2. This CDR3 spans 15 amino acids. Per germline, CDR1 SGHTA and CDR2 FQGTGA. For the CDR3, the DNA is TGTGCCAGCAGCTTAAGTAGCGGGAGGGTCGGGGAGCTGTTTTTT. It is translated as CASSLSSGRVGELFF.